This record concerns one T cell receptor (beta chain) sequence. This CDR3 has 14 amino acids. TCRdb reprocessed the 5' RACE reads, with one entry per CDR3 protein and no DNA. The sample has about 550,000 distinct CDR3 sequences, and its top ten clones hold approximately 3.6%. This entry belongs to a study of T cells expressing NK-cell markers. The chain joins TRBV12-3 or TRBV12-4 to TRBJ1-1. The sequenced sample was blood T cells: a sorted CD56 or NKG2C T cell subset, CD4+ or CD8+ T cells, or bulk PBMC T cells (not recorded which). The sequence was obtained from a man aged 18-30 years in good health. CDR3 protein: CASSSTGSNTEAFF.